This entry concerns a single T cell receptor (beta chain). The data originate from a study of cytomegalovirus exposure and HLA in healthy donors. Clones were read by immunoSEQ multiplex PCR, and TCRdb kept only the in-frame ones, dropping some. Of 100,000 to 150,000 clones in the sample, 85% to 90% were seen once. The trim removed 4 bases at V and 7 bases at J, leaving 7 bases unmatched. CDR1 is ENHRY and CDR2 is SYGVKD in the germline V gene. This CDR3 is built from 13 residues. The chain has TRBV10-3 and TRBJ2-7, with TRBD1 identical over 7 bases. This clonotype was obtained from a woman in her late teens or twenties in good health and CMV-seronegative. Sequencing was carried out using PBMCs. The CDR3 loop is CAISGSPGGEQYF. The CDR3 region has the DNA TGTGCCATCAGTGGGTCCCCAGGGGGTGAGCAGTACTTC.